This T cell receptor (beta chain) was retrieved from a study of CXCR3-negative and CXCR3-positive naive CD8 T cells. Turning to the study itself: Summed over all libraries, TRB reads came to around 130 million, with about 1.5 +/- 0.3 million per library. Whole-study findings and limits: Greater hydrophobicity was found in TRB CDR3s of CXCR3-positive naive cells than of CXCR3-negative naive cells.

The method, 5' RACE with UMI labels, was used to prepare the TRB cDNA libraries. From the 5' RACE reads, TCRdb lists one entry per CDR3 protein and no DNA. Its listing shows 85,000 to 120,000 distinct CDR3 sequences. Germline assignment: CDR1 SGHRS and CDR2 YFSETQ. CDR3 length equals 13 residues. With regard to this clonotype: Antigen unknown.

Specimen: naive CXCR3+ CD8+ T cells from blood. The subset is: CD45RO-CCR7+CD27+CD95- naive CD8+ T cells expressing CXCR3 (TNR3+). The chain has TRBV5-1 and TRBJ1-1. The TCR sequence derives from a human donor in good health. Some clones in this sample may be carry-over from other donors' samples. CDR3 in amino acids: CASSPHWNTEAFF.